Each of the 6 T cell receptor beta chains below was sequenced from the same sample in a study of breast tumors, draining lymph nodes, adjacent tissues (dated by TCRdb to 2015 to 2016). The library was produced with multiplex PCR. Sequencer: Illumina HiSeq 2000. Starting from the raw public reads, TCRdb applied fastp trimming at Q25, assembled clones with MiXCR and retained in-frame beta chains. Rows are combined by CDR3 protein, so each entry shows the most common genes and DNA. Present in this sample are approximately 280,000 distinct CDR3 sequences, around 30% of which were seen just once. Clones ranked in the top ten supply roughly 1.1% of the sample. Lymph node samples came from the axillary draining lymph nodes of breast cancer patients. Source material: axillary lymph node tissue. These receptors all stem from a female donor with breast cancer. Some clones in this sample may be carry-over from other donors' samples.

The chain has TRBV5-1 and TRBJ1-3, with TRBD1 identical over 7 bases. CDR3 size: 15 residues. The germline V gene has CDR1 SGHRS and CDR2 YFSETQ. V shed 1 base and J 3 bases; nucleotides not matched to a gene: 4. Here the CDR3 reads CASSLSGTVGNTIYF. In DNA, the CDR3 is TGCGCCAGCAGCTTGTCCGGGACAGTTGGAAACACCATATATTTT.

This clonotype was seen ten or more times. J is TRBJ2-3 and V is TRBV6-5; no clear D gene. Germline CDR1 is MNHEY and CDR2 is SVGAGI. V lost 5 bases and J lost 1, with 10 bases in between. This CDR3 comprises 14 residues. Written as DNA, the CDR3 is TGTGCCAGCAGTCCCTTTATGGGCACAGATACGCAGTATTTT. Amino acids: CASSPFMGTDTQYF.

The chain combines TRBV4-2 with TRBJ1-2; perhaps TRBD1 as D (5 bases). CDR3 size: 14 residues. Trimming pared 0 bases from V and 5 bases from J, leaving 10 bases between. Germline values: CDR1 LGHNA, CDR2 YNFKEQ. CDR3 sequence reads: CASSQDSREYGYTF. DNA for the CDR3: TGTGCCAGCAGCCAAGACTCCAGGGAGTATGGCTACACCTTC.

This clonotype appeared many times. The chain couples TRBV6-6 to TRBJ1-2, with unresolved D. V gave up 2 bases and J gave up 8 bases, with 15 bases separating them. Germline CDR1 and CDR2: MNHNY and SVGAGI (reference sequence). This CDR3 is built from 14 residues. Written as DNA, the CDR3 is TGTGCCAGCAGTTACAGGGCGTCCGTAGAAGGCTACACCTTC. Its protein is CASSYRASVEGYTF.

This clonotype was recorded a few times. The CDR3 coding sequence is TGTGCCAGCAGTTCAAACTACAATGAGCAGTTCTTC. Translation gives CASSSNYNEQFF. The chain has TRBV11-2 and TRBJ2-1; no definite D call. From germline, CDR1 is SGHAT and CDR2 FQNNGV. V was trimmed by 6 bases and J by 3 bases, leaving 6 bases between them. This CDR3 has 12 amino acids.

In this sample, this clonotype turned up many times. V gene TRBV20-1 combines with J gene TRBJ2-5; 10 positions agree with TRBD2. The trim removed 0 bases at V and 5 bases at J, leaving 9 bases unmatched. Per the germline V gene, CDR1 is DFQATT and CDR2 is SNEGSKA (reference sequence). This CDR3 comprises 16 residues. CDR3 residues: CSARDPLAGGGETQYF. The CDR3 coding sequence is TGCAGTGCTAGAGATCCTTTAGCGGGAGGAGGTGAGACCCAGTACTTC.